This T cell receptor beta chain came from a study of blood T cell repertoires in COVID-19. Study details: Specimens from acute and convalescent COVID-19 originated in the United States, Italy and Spain. T cells, B-cell-depleted T cells, or PBMCs supplied cDNA or gDNA.

TCRdb's copy holds only in-frame clones and misses some; the assay was immunoSEQ multiplex PCR. The profile shows roughly 190,000 clones, around 80% of them singletons. The germline V gene encodes CDR1 MNHEY and CDR2 SMNVEV (reference sequence). Unmatched junction bases numbered 7, after V lost 2 bases and J lost 5 bases. CDR3 length: 17 amino acids. The material sequenced was peripheral blood. This sequence joins TRBV27 and TRBJ2-1, with 12 bases matching TRBD2. The receptor was derived from a woman between 45 and 60 years old with acute or convalescent COVID-19. The CDR3 bases are TGTGCCAGCAGTTTAGGGCTAGCGGGGGGGCAGCACAATGAGCAGTTCTTC. As protein: CASSLGLAGGQHNEQFF.